The clone carrying this T cell receptor (beta chain) was detected many times. Antigen unknown. The sample belongs to a study of human T cells and chemical hapten exposure. The overall study: Weekly scalp doses of diphenylcyclopropenone were given to patients during the roughly 23-week study.

Germline V lookup: CDR1 DFQATT, CDR2 SNEGSKA (reference sequence). Trimming shortened V by 0 bases and J by 7 bases, and 16 bases separated the two germline ends. The CDR3 covers 14 residues. Sample time point: pre-sensitization, week 0. Treatment indicated: therapeutic diphenylcyclopropenone sensitization with weekly scalp DPC. Researchers extracted total RNA from unfractionated whole blood. TCRdb re-called the RACE reads through MiXCR, storing one row per CDR3 protein. The table lists under 40,000 distinct CDR3 sequences, approximately 10% of them singletons. General study points: Against controls, expanded TCRs gave rise to significantly more large CDR3 similarity clusters. The study found that DPC sensitization did not change TCRs above 1 in 1000 frequency.

The chain joins TRBV20-1 to TRBJ2-7, with D hard to call. The receptor was derived from a man aged 50-60 years with alopecia areata. Some clones in this sample may be carry-over from other donors' samples. Sample: whole blood, taken in connection with sensitization to the hapten diphenylcyclopropenone (DPC). The CDR3 sequence: CSARDRLRLEEQYF. Written as DNA, the CDR3 is TGCAGTGCTAGAGATAGATTACGCCTGGAGGAGCAGTACTTC.